This T cell receptor (beta chain) emerged from a study of Graves' ophthalmopathy and Graves' hyperthyroidism. General study points: For separating ophthalmopathy from stable hyperthyroidism, a 13-signature model gave 87.88% sensitivity and 81.08% specificity.

The table lists this clonotype with many counts. The antigen is not known. CDR3 regions of TCR beta were amplified from RNA transcripts. The first round was an RT-PCR with HTBI primers, and the second round was a multiplex PCR. MiXCR was run by TCRdb on the multiplex PCR reads, yielding one entry per CDR3 protein. Of about 660,000 distinct CDR3 sequences in the sample, over 40% were seen once. The CDR3 has 14 residues. The germline gives CDR1 SNHLY, CDR2 FYNNEI. Trimming left V 4 bases short and J 2 bases short, with 11 bases between. The sample was peripheral blood. The sequence was collected from an adult man with Graves' ophthalmopathy. V usage is TRBV2 and J usage is TRBJ1-2; D ambiguous. CDR3 nucleotide sequence: TGTGCCAGCAGTGGGAGCGGTCTGAACTATGGCTACACCTTC. As protein: CASSGSGLNYGYTF.